A single T cell receptor beta chain is shown here with its context. As yet, its antigen is unknown. Generated by immunoSEQ multiplex PCR, the TCRdb table keeps only in-frame clones and is missing some. The sample lists roughly 90,000 clones, 88% occurring once. This sample was taken from a study of graft-versus-host responses after intestinal transplantation. As for the study in general: For approximately three years after anti-thymocyte globulin induction, all recipients took tacrolimus and steroids.

Broader study findings: Some GvH clones appeared in ileal mucosa or blood before recipient bone marrow.

Trimming took 3 bases from V and 5 from J, leaving 10 bases between them. This CDR3 is built from 14 residues. The germline CDR1 and CDR2 sequences are LNHDA and SQIVND (reference sequence). The starting material was unstimulated CD4+ T cells sorted from spleen or lymph node cells, obtained before transplant. The receptor was derived from a human donor who was the organ donor for an intestinal transplant. The chain couples TRBV19 to TRBJ1-4, with D possibly TRBD1 on 5 matching bases. CDR3: CASSIEPGNEKLFF. CDR3 in DNA: TGTGCCAGTAGTATTGAGCCAGGGAATGAAAAACTGTTTTTT.